This TCR beta chain was captured in a study of HIV-infected children after antiretroviral therapy interruption. Study-wide background: EBV and CMV exposure was recorded in most children.

The TCR library was built from RNA with a 3' RACE protocol and unique molecular identifiers. MiXCR, applied by TCRdb to the 3' RACE reads, yields one record per CDR3 protein. The sample has some 51,000 distinct CDR3 sequences; about 4.3% are singletons. Treatment indicated: PENTA 11 planned treatment interruption arm or continuous ART arm. Ten or more counts support this clonotype. CDR1 is MNHEY and CDR2 is SVGAGI in the germline V gene. The V and J ends lost 5 bases and 14 bases respectively, with 22 bases between them. The CDR3 runs 15 residues. Sequences were derived from CD45RA+ CD4+ T cells from PBMCs, pooled from several time points, sampled from a donor given antiretroviral therapy, either interrupted or continuous. Subset indicated: naive CD4+ CD45RA+ CD45RO- T cells. This chain links TRBV6-5 with TRBJ2-6; D is possibly TRBD1 (6 bases). This TCR derives from a pool of human donors with HIV. The CDR3 sequence: CASSIFQGNKVILTF. CDR3 DNA sequence: TGTGCCAGCAGTATCTTCCAGGGGAATAAGGTCATCCTGACTTTC.